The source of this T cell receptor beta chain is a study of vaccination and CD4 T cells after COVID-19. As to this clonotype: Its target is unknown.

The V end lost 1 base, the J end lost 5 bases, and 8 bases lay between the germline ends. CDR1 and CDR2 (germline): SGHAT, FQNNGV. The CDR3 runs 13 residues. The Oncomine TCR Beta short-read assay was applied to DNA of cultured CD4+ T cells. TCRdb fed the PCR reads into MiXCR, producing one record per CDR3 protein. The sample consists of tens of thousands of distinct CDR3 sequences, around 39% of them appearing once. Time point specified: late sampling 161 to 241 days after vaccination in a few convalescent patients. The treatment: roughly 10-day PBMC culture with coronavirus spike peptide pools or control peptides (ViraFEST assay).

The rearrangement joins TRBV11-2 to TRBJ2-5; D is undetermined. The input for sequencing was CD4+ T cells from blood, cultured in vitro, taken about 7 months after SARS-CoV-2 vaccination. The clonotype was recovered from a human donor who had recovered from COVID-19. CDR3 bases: TGTGCCAGCAGCTTAGGGCCGGCGGAGACCCAGTACTTC. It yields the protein CASSLGPAETQYF.